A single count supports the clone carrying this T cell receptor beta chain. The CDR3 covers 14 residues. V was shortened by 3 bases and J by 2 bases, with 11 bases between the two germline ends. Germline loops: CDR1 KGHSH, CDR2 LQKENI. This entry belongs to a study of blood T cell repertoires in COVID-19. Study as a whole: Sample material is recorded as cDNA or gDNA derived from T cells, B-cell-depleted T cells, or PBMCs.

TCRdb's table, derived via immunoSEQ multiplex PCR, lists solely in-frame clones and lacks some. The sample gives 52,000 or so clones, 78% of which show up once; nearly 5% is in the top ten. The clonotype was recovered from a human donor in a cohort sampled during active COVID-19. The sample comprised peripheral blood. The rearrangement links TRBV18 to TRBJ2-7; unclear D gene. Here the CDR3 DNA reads TGTGCCAGCTCACCTAATGGCCGCACCTACGAGCAGTACTTC. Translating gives CASSPNGRTYEQYF.